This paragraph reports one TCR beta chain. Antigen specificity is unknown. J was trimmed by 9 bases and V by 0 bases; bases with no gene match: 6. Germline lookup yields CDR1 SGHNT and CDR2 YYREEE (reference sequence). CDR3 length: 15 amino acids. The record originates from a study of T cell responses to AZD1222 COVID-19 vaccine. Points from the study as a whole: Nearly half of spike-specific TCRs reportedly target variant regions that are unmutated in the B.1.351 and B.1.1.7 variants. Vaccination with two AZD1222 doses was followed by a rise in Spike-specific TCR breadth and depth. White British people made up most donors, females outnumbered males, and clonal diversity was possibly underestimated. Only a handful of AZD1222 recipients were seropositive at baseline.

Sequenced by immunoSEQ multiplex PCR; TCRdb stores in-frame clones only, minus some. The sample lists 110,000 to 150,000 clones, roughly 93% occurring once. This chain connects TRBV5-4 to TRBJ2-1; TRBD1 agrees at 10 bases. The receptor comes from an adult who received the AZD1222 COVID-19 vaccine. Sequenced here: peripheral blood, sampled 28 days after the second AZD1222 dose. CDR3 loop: CASSLAGQGSSEQFF. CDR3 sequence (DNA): TGTGCCAGCAGCTTGGCGGGACAGGGGAGTAGTGAGCAGTTCTTC.